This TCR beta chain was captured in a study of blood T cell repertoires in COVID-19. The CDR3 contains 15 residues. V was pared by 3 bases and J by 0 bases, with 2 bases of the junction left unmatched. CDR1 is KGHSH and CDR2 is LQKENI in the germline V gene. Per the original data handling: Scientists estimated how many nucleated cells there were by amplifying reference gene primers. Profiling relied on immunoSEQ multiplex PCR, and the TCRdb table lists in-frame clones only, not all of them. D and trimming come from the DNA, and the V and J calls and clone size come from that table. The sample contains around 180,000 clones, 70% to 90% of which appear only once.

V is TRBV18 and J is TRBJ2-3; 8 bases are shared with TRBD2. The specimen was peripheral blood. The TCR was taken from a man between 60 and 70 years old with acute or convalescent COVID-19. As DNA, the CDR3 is TGTGCCAGCTCACCGACTAGCGTCAGCACAGATACGCAGTATTTT. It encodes CASSPTSVSTDTQYF. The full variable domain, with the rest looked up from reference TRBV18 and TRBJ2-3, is NAGVMQNPRHLVRRRGQEARLRCSPMKGHSHVYWYRQLPEEGLKFMVYLQKENIIDESGMPKERFSAEFPKEGPSILRIQQVVRGDSAAYFCASSPTSVSTDTQYFGPGTRLTVL.